What follows are 23 T cell receptor beta chains derived from one specimen sequenced in a study of shared clonotypes between healthy human individuals. Generated by immunoSEQ multiplex PCR, the TCRdb table keeps only in-frame clones and is missing some. The table includes 980,000 or so clones, about 80% detected once. The sample taken for sequencing was memory CD4+ T cells sorted from blood. Subset defined: CD45RA-negative fraction. The receptor source for this set is a man younger than 30 in good health.

In its sample, this clone was seen a few times. The rearrangement uses TRBV7-2 and TRBJ2-3, with 14 bases lining up with TRBD2. Germline trimming cut 1 base from V and 5 bases from J; bases unmatched to any gene: 2. The CDR3 sequence is 16 residues long. The germline gives CDR1 SGHTA, CDR2 FQGNSA. CDR3 in amino acids: CASSLGLAGGRDTQYF. The DNA for the CDR3 is TGTGCCAGCAGCTTAGGACTAGCGGGAGGGAGAGATACGCAGTATTTT.

The rearrangement joins TRBV6-5 to TRBJ2-7, with 8 bases matching TRBD2. CDR1 is MNHEY and CDR2 is SVGAGI in the germline V gene. V was clipped by 6 bases and J by 5 bases; unmatched bases: 9. This CDR3 contains 14 residues. CDR3 sequence: CASRAGGTVNEQYF. The CDR3 nucleotides are TGTGCCAGCAGGGCGGGGGGCACAGTGAACGAGCAGTACTTC.

The genes are TRBV4-1 and TRBJ2-1; 11 bases are shared with TRBD2. V was pared by 3 bases and J by 3 bases, with 13 bases of the junction left unmatched. CDR1 is MGHRA, CDR2 YSYEKL, per germline. CDR3 length: 19 residues. The CDR3 here is CASSQATSGKGPRYNEQFF. The CDR3 nucleotides read TGCGCCAGCAGCCAGGCGACTAGCGGGAAGGGCCCACGCTACAATGAGCAGTTCTTC.

The chain employs TRBV19 and TRBJ2-1; TRBD2 matches 8 bases. Germline assignment: CDR1 LNHDA and CDR2 SQIVND (reference sequence). The CDR3 sequence is 17 residues long. The trim removed 1 base at V and 4 bases at J, leaving 9 bases unmatched. The CDR3 bases are TGTGCCAGTAGTATAGCCCCGAGAGCGGGGGTATACAATGAGCAGTTCTTC. The encoded protein is CASSIAPRAGVYNEQFF.

This clone was detected a few times. The rearrangement links TRBV6-5 to TRBJ2-3; possibly TRBD1 or TRBD2 for D (5 bases each). The CDR3 totals 13 residues. In germline, CDR1 is MNHEY, CDR2 SVGAGI. Trimming removed 5 bases from V and 8 bases from J, with 14 bases in between. The CDR3 DNA sequence: TGTGCCAGCAGTCCATACTATGGGGGTACGCAGTATTTT. Protein sequence: CASSPYYGGTQYF.

A few counts support this clone. The chain links TRBV19 to TRBJ1-6; D is undetermined. CDR1 and CDR2 (germline): LNHDA, SQIVND (reference sequence). V was trimmed by 4 bases and J by 8 bases, leaving 9 bases between them. The CDR3 loop spans 13 amino acids. The CDR3 coding sequence is TGTGCCAGTAGTAGCCGCATGGATTCACCCCTCCACTTT. This codes for CASSSRMDSPLHF.

This clone appeared once. The chain has TRBV4-2 and TRBJ2-7; 8 nucleotides line up with TRBD1. The CDR3 covers 15 residues. Germline V gene lookup returns CDR1 LGHNA and CDR2 YNFKEQ. V was pared by 4 bases and J by 2 bases, with 7 bases of the junction left unmatched. The CDR3 DNA reads TGTGCCAGCAGCCGAGGACAGGGTGGGACCTACGAGCAGTACTTC. Protein product: CASSRGQGGTYEQYF.

The J gene is TRBJ2-4, the V gene TRBV30, with no clear D. Germline assignment: CDR1 GTSNPN and CDR2 SVGIG (reference sequence). Trimming removed 4 bases from V and 1 base from J, with 8 bases in between. The CDR3 totals 13 residues. CDR3 sequence reads: CAWTEGAKNIQYF. CDR3 nucleotides: TGTGCCTGGACTGAAGGGGCCAAAAACATTCAGTACTTC.

In this sample, this clone turned up once. The chain couples TRBV28 to TRBJ1-3; TRBD1 might be the D (5 bases). The V gene's germline CDR1 is MDHEN and CDR2 SYDVKM. V gave up 6 bases and J gave up 12 bases, with 27 bases separating them. The CDR3 loop spans 16 amino acids. The DNA of the CDR3 is TGTGCCAGCAGCCGCGCTCAGACAGCTCTTGGGACCTACATATATTTT. Protein sequence: CASSRAQTALGTYIYF. The variable domain in full, with the rest retrieved from reference TRBV28 and TRBJ1-3, is DVKVTQSSRYLVKRTGEKVFLECVQDMDHENMFWYRQDPGLGLRLIYFSYDVKMKEKGDIPEGYSVSREKKERFSLILESASTNQTSMYLCASSRAQTALGTYIYFGEGSWLTVV.

This sequence joins TRBV18 and TRBJ1-2, with 8 positions matching TRBD1. The V gene's germline CDR1 is KGHSH and CDR2 LQKENI. The CDR3 runs 15 residues. With V trimmed by 2 bases and J by 3 bases, 5 bases remained unmatched. The CDR3 protein is CASSPSGQGYYGYTF. CDR3 nucleotides: TGTGCCAGCTCACCAAGCGGACAGGGTTACTATGGCTACACCTTC.

The chain carries TRBV11-2 and TRBJ1-4; 9 nucleotides line up with TRBD1. The CDR3 is 15 residues long. CDR1 and CDR2 from the germline V gene are SGHAT and FQNNGV. V shed 1 base and J 6 bases; nucleotides not matched to a gene: 3. CDR3 region: CASSLGDRVHEKLFF. The CDR3 DNA reads as TGTGCCAGCAGCTTAGGGGACAGGGTCCATGAAAAACTGTTTTTT.

The chain carries TRBV7-8 and TRBJ2-7; D is unclear. The germline V gene has CDR1 SGHVS and CDR2 FQNEAQ. V was shortened by 3 bases and J by 3 bases, with 6 bases between the two germline ends. The CDR3 has 12 residues. The CDR3 nucleotides read TGTGCCAGCAGCTTTCTATTCTACGAGCAGTACTTC. Amino acid sequence: CASSFLFYEQYF.

J is TRBJ2-3 and V is TRBV2; possibly TRBD1 for D (5 bases). This CDR3 is built from 14 residues. Trimming shortened V by 6 bases and J by 2 bases, and 12 bases separated the two germline ends. CDR1 is SNHLY and CDR2 is FYNNEI in the germline V gene. Here the CDR3 reads CASRPRGTTDTQYF. In nucleotides, the CDR3 is TGTGCCAGCAGGCCAAGGGGTACCACAGATACGCAGTATTTT.

The V and J genes are TRBV20-1 and TRBJ2-3; D unclear. Germline CDR1 reads DFQATT; CDR2 reads SNEGSKA (reference sequence). This CDR3 contains 11 residues. Trimming pared 3 bases from V and 4 bases from J, leaving 5 bases between. CDR3 DNA sequence: TGCAGTGCTAGTGTTCCAGATACGCAGTATTTT. Translated: CSASVPDTQYF.

The chain couples TRBV30 to TRBJ1-5; 9 bases map to TRBD1. The CDR3 spans 14 residues. Trimming cost V 3 bases and J 7 bases; bases outside gene matches: 7. Germline values: CDR1 GTSNPN, CDR2 SVGIG (reference sequence). DNA of the CDR3: TGTGCCTGGAGCGGGGGACAGGGAAGGCAGCCCCAGCATTTT. Amino acids: CAWSGGQGRQPQHF.

The rearrangement uses TRBV4-3 and TRBJ1-2, with D unclear. The germline gives CDR1 LGHNA, CDR2 YSLEER. The CDR3 runs to 14 residues. V shed 1 base and J shed 8 bases, with 14 bases lying between them. The CDR3 DNA sequence: TGCGCCAGCAGCCAAGGACGGGGTCTCGGCGGCTACACCTTC. This translates into CASSQGRGLGGYTF.

The V call is TRBV2, the J call TRBJ2-2, with TRBD1 as a possible D gene (5 bases). V lost 6 bases and J lost 4, with 9 bases in between. The length of the CDR3 is 13 residues. The germline gives CDR1 SNHLY, CDR2 FYNNEI. CDR3 nucleotides: TGTGCCAGCAGGGCAGGGTCCACCGGGGAGCTGTTTTTT. This sequence encodes CASRAGSTGELFF. The full variable domain, completed using reference TRBV2 and TRBJ2-2, is EPEVTQTPSHQVTQMGQEVILRCVPISNHLYFYWYRQILGQKVEFLVSFYNNEISEKSEIFDDQFSVERPDGSNFTLKIRSTKLEDSAMYFCASRAGSTGELFFGEGSRLTVL.

This sequence joins TRBV15 and TRBJ1-2; unclear D gene. This CDR3 region has 12 residues. Germline-derived CDR1 and CDR2 are LNHNV and YYDKDF (reference sequence). Between the trimmed V and J ends, which lost 0 bases and 7 bases, there was a span of 6 bases. CDR3 region: CATSRDSSGYTF. CDR3 nucleotides: TGTGCCACCAGCAGAGACAGTAGTGGCTACACCTTC.

The gene calls are TRBV28 and TRBJ2-7; 8 bases fit TRBD1. CDR1 is MDHEN and CDR2 is SYDVKM in the germline V gene. The V and J ends lost 6 bases and 3 bases, in that order; junction bases with no gene match: 1. There are 12 residues in the CDR3. CDR3 region: CASRDRDYEQYF. The CDR3, as DNA: TGTGCCAGCAGGGACAGGGACTACGAGCAGTACTTC. The whole variable domain, remainder taken from reference TRBV28 and TRBJ2-7, is DVKVTQSSRYLVKRTGEKVFLECVQDMDHENMFWYRQDPGLGLRLIYFSYDVKMKEKGDIPEGYSVSREKKERFSLILESASTNQTSMYLCASRDRDYEQYFGPGTRLTVT.

J is TRBJ1-6 and V is TRBV14; D is uncertain. The CDR3 contains 15 residues. Trimming removed 5 bases from V and 0 bases from J, with 8 bases in between. Germline V CDR1 and CDR2: SGHDN, FVKESK. CDR3 DNA: TGTGCCAGCAGCGAATCCCGCTCCTATAATTCACCCCTCCACTTT. This translates into CASSESRSYNSPLHF.

This rearrangement joins TRBV28 to TRBJ1-5, with a tentative D call TRBD1 (6 bases). This CDR3 region has 16 residues. Germline CDR1 MDHEN, CDR2 SYDVKM. V was trimmed by 6 bases and J by 7 bases, leaving 22 bases between them. The DNA for the CDR3 is TGTGCCAGCAGCTATGACGGGGGCAAGGCGAGGCAGCCCCAGCATTTT. Protein product: CASSYDGGKARQPQHF.

V usage is TRBV2 and J usage is TRBJ1-4; no definite D call. The CDR3 extends over 14 amino acids. Germline CDR1 and CDR2: SNHLY and FYNNEI. Trimming removed 6 bases at V and 8 bases at J, with 16 bases between. The CDR3 DNA follows: TGTGCCAGCAGAGTCAGAGGCACATTAGAAAAACTGTTTTTT. Translated: CASRVRGTLEKLFF.

This rearrangement joins TRBV6-6 to TRBJ2-1; TRBD2 matches at 8 bases. With 8 bases clipped from V and 6 bases from J, the junction kept 9 bases outside the gene matches. This CDR3 spans 14 amino acids. Germline V gene sequence: CDR1 MNHNY, CDR2 SVGAGI (reference sequence). In DNA form, the CDR3 reads TGTGCCAGCCGGGATGGTAGCGGGGCCAATGAGCAGTTCTTC. Residues: CASRDGSGANEQFF.